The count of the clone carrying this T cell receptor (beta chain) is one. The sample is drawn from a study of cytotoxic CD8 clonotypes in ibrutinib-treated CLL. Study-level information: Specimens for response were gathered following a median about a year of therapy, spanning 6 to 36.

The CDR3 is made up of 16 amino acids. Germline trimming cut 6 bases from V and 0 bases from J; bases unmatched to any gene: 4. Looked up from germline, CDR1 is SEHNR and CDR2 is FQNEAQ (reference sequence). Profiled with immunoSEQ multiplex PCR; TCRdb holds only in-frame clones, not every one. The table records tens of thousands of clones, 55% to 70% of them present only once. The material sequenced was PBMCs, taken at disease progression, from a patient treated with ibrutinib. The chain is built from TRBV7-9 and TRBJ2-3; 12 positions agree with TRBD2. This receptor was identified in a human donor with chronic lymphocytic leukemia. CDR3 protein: CASSWTSGDSTDTQYF. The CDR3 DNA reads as TGTGCCAGCAGTTGGACTAGCGGGGATAGCACAGATACGCAGTATTTT.